Shown below are 18 T cell receptor beta chains from a single sample sequenced in a study of T cell responses to AZD1222 COVID-19 vaccine. TCRdb keeps only in-frame clones here, not all; method: immunoSEQ multiplex PCR. The sample comprises 140,000 to 150,000 clones, 85% to 95% of which are singletons, and just over 5% rests with the top ten. The material was peripheral blood, obtained on day 0 of AZD1222 vaccination. Receptors originate from an adult in good health.

V gene TRBV19 combines with J gene TRBJ1-5; TRBD1 matches at 7 bases. The CDR3 spans 17 residues. J lost 3 bases, V lost 5 bases, and 13 bases had no gene match. Germline values: CDR1 LNHDA, CDR2 SQIVND (reference sequence). CDR3 residues: CASSARQGGWPNQPQHF. CDR3 in DNA: TGTGCCAGTAGTGCACGACAGGGAGGGTGGCCCAATCAGCCCCAGCATTTT.

This sequence joins TRBV7-9 and TRBJ1-2; D gene ambiguous. CDR1 is SEHNR and CDR2 is FQNEAQ in the germline V gene (reference sequence). Between the trimmed V and J ends, which lost 5 bases and 2 bases, there was a span of 9 bases. This CDR3 has 13 residues. In DNA, the CDR3 is TGTGCCAGCAGCGCCAGTGGAAACTATGGCTACACCTTC. This encodes CASSASGNYGYTF.

This rearrangement joins TRBV2 to TRBJ1-5, with 7 bases lining up with TRBD1. J gave up 1 base and V 5 bases, and 2 bases lay outside the gene matches. CDR3 size: 14 residues. Germline values: CDR1 SNHLY, CDR2 FYNNEI. The CDR3 sequence is CASSTGVSNQPQHF. CDR3 nucleotides: TGTGCCAGCAGTACAGGGGTAAGCAATCAGCCCCAGCATTTT.

The chain uses TRBV6-6 and TRBJ2-6; D possibly corresponds to TRBD1 (6 bases). Germline CDR1 MNHNY, CDR2 SVGAGI (reference sequence). The CDR3 extends over 18 amino acids. Trimming took off 5 bases at V and 2 bases at J, with 19 bases between the two ends. The CDR3 nucleotides are TGTGCCAGCAGTCCCTACGACAGGTCCCATCCTGGGGCCAACGTCCTGACTTTC. Its translation: CASSPYDRSHPGANVLTF.

This chain uses TRBV7-6 with TRBJ2-5; TRBD2 agrees at 7 bases. Germline trimming cut 1 base from V and 4 bases from J; bases unmatched to any gene: 9. This CDR3 is built from 16 residues. From germline, CDR1 is SGHVS and CDR2 FNYEAQ. In DNA form, the CDR3 reads TGTGCCAGCAGCTTAGGTAGGGGAGGGACCGGAGAGACCCAGTACTTC. It specifies CASSLGRGGTGETQYF.

The J gene is TRBJ2-7, the V gene TRBV7-9, with no clear D. The CDR3 runs 13 residues. V was cut by 3 bases and J by 1 base, with 7 bases left in between. Germline V gives CDR1 SEHNR, CDR2 FQNEAQ (reference sequence). The CDR3 reads CASSFAGSYEQYF. The CDR3 coding sequence is TGTGCCAGCAGCTTTGCCGGATCCTACGAGCAGTACTTC.

V and J are TRBV5-1 and TRBJ2-2, with 10 positions matching TRBD2. V was pared by 5 bases and J by 5 bases, with 6 bases of the junction left unmatched. CDR1 is SGHRS and CDR2 is YFSETQ in the germline V gene. The CDR3 is 15 residues long. CDR3 in DNA: TGCGCCAGCAGATCCGGGACTAGCGTAACCGGGGAGCTGTTTTTT. Translation gives CASRSGTSVTGELFF. Combining the CDR3 with reference TRBV5-1 and TRBJ2-2 gives the whole variable domain KAGVTQTPRYLIKTRGQQVTLSCSPISGHRSVSWYQQTPGQGLQFLFEYFSETQRNKGNFPGRFSGRQFSNSRSEMNVSTLELGDSALYLCASRSGTSVTGELFFGEGSRLTVL.

The chain combines TRBV5-1 with TRBJ2-3; D might be TRBD1 (6 bases). V lost 1 base to trimming and J lost 1 base, with 13 bases between them. Germline V CDR1 and CDR2: SGHRS, YFSETQ. This CDR3 comprises 16 residues. In DNA form, the CDR3 reads TGCGCCAGCAGCTTGAGGGGGAGACCCGGCACAGATACGCAGTATTTT. It specifies CASSLRGRPGTDTQYF.

The V call is TRBV3-1 (or the pseudogene TRBV3-2), the J call TRBJ2-1; TRBD1 matches at 10 bases. The J segment lost 9 bases and the V segment lost 3 bases, leaving 8 bases of the junction unmatched. CDR1 and CDR2 from the germline V gene are LGHDT and YNNKEL (reference sequence). This CDR3 is built from 15 residues. CDR3 DNA: TGTGCCAGCAGCCACCAGGACAGGGGGTGGGGTGAGCAGTTCTTC. Amino acid sequence: CASSHQDRGWGEQFF.

The chain uses TRBV7-8 and TRBJ2-1; D is possibly TRBD2 (6 bases). Germline V gene data show CDR1 as SGHVS and CDR2 as FQNEAQ. Trimming took 2 bases from V and 8 from J, leaving 16 bases between them. This CDR3 comprises 15 residues. The CDR3 spells CASSLRGGTGHEQFF. Here the CDR3 DNA reads TGTGCCAGCAGCTTAAGGGGCGGGACGGGTCATGAGCAGTTCTTC. Full variable domain (rest looked up from reference TRBV7-8 and TRBJ2-1): GAGVSQSPRYKVAKRGQDVALRCDPISGHVSLFWYQQALGQGPEFLTYFQNEAQLDKSGLPSDRFFAERPEGSVSTLKIQRTQQEDSAVYLCASSLRGGTGHEQFFGPGTRLTVL.

The chain carries TRBV5-1 and TRBJ2-1; possibly TRBD2 for D (7 bases). The CDR3 runs 15 residues. Germline V gives CDR1 SGHRS, CDR2 YFSETQ. V was pared by 0 bases and J by 7 bases, with 14 bases between. The CDR3 bases are TGCGCCAGCAGCTTGGCGGCAGGGGAGGGGAATGAGCAGTTCTTC. Translated: CASSLAAGEGNEQFF. Looking up the rest from reference TRBV5-1 and TRBJ2-1 gives the full variable domain: KAGVTQTPRYLIKTRGQQVTLSCSPISGHRSVSWYQQTPGQGLQFLFEYFSETQRNKGNFPGRFSGRQFSNSRSEMNVSTLELGDSALYLCASSLAAGEGNEQFFGPGTRLTVL.

The V and J genes are TRBV19 and TRBJ1-2; D is unresolved. The CDR3 is made up of 15 amino acids. CDR1 LNHDA and CDR2 SQIVND come from the germline V gene (reference sequence). Trimming removed 0 bases from V and 8 bases from J, with 16 bases in between. As DNA, the CDR3 is TGTGCCAGTAGTATAGACCCCTGGGCCAGGTCCGGCTACACCTTC. It is translated as CASSIDPWARSGYTF.

The genes are TRBV12-2 and TRBJ2-2; TRBD1 is the table's D call and was not checked against the DNA. TRBV12-2 is a pseudogene. This CDR3 spans 15 amino acids. CDR3 nucleotide sequence: TGTGCAAGTCTCCCCGGGACAGGCTACACCGGGGAGCTGTTTTTT. Protein product: CASLPGTGYTGELFF.

V gene TRBV6-5 combines with J gene TRBJ1-1, with D uncertain. This CDR3 contains 11 residues. Germline CDR1 reads MNHEY; CDR2 reads SVGAGI. V was shortened by 7 bases and J by 7 bases, with 10 bases between the two germline ends. CDR3 nucleotides: TGTGCCAGCAAGGGTCCGGTTGAAGCTTTCTTT. Residues: CASKGPVEAFF.

This clone was observed once. The chain is built from TRBV2 and TRBJ2-2; 8 bases fit TRBD2. Germline lookup yields CDR1 SNHLY and CDR2 FYNNEI. Trimming at V came to 1 base and at J to 6 bases, leaving 7 bases not matched to a gene. The CDR3 runs to 16 residues. CDR3 in DNA: TGTGCCAGCAGTGAAGGGGGTACTAGCGGCCCCGGGGAGCTGTTTTTT. Residues: CASSEGGTSGPGELFF.

This clone was detected only a few times. V gene TRBV28 combines with J gene TRBJ1-1, with D unclear. V lost 4 bases, J lost 0 bases, and 6 bases lay in between. The length of the CDR3 is 13 residues. Germline V gives CDR1 MDHEN, CDR2 SYDVKM. In DNA form, the CDR3 reads TGTGCCAGCAGTTCTTTCTTGAACACTGAAGCTTTCTTT. It yields the protein CASSSFLNTEAFF.

The CDR3 reads CASSLAPRGGYEQYF. The CDR3 nucleotides read TGTGCCAGCAGCTTGGCCCCCCGGGGTGGGTACGAGCAGTACTTC. The rearrangement links TRBV11-2 to TRBJ2-7, with a tentative D call TRBD2 (5 bases). This CDR3 spans 15 amino acids. V lost 3 bases and J 4 bases, leaving 16 bases between the germline ends. Germline V gene data show CDR1 as SGHAT and CDR2 as FQNNGV.

V and J are TRBV3-1 (or the pseudogene TRBV3-2) and TRBJ2-2; D call uncertain. From germline, CDR1 is LGHDT and CDR2 YNNKEL (reference sequence). V was trimmed by 0 bases and J by 8 bases, leaving 4 bases between them. This CDR3 comprises 12 residues. This chain's CDR3 is CASSQDLGELFF. The DNA of the CDR3 is TGTGCCAGCAGCCAAGATCTTGGGGAGCTGTTTTTT.